The 30 T cell receptor beta chains listed next were all sequenced from one sample in a study of siplizumab effects on memory and regulatory T cells. Only in-frame clones appear in the TCRdb table, and some are missing; sequencing was by immunoSEQ multiplex PCR. The sample shows 60,000 or so clones, over 90% of them seen only once. Sequenced sample: CD8+ T cells sorted from blood. The receptor source for this set is a human donor in good health.

V gene TRBV27 combines with J gene TRBJ2-1, with 7 positions matching TRBD2. J lost 8 bases, V lost 6 bases, and 10 bases had no gene match. This CDR3 spans 14 amino acids. Germline V gene sequence: CDR1 MNHEY, CDR2 SMNVEV (reference sequence). CDR3 residues: CASSIGLVSDEQFF. The CDR3 nucleotides are TGTGCCAGCAGCATCGGACTAGTCAGCGATGAGCAGTTCTTC.

This clone was counted a single time. J is TRBJ2-5 and V is TRBV6-5; no clear D. The CDR3 is made up of 14 amino acids. Germline V lookup: CDR1 MNHEY, CDR2 SVGAGI. Trimming stripped 2 bases from V and 1 base from J, with 8 bases between. The CDR3 loop reads CASSYGSRQETQYF. The CDR3 DNA follows: TGTGCCAGCAGTTACGGTTCCCGCCAAGAGACCCAGTACTTC.

This clone was detected only once. The V and J genes are TRBV9 and TRBJ1-4, with D tentatively TRBD1 (5 bases). This CDR3 spans 13 amino acids. V lost 3 bases to trimming and J lost 6 bases, with 9 bases between them. The V gene's germline CDR1 is SGDLS and CDR2 YYNGEE. In nucleotides, the CDR3 is TGTGCCAGCAGCGGTTCGGGGCATGAAAAACTGTTTTTT. Translating gives CASSGSGHEKLFF. Filled out from reference TRBV9 and TRBJ1-4, the complete variable domain reads DSGVTQTPKHLITATGQRVTLRCSPRSGDLSVYWYQQSLDQGLQFLIQYYNGEERAKGNILERFSAQQFPDLHSELNLSSLELGDSALYFCASSGSGHEKLFFGSGTQLSVL.

The chain links TRBV12-2 to TRBJ2-5; the DNA was not compared with TRBD2, the D call given in the table. The DNA end is a closer match to TRBJ2-7, so the J assignment may be wrong. TRBV12-2 is shown as a pseudogene. CDR3 length: 15 amino acids. CDR3 nucleotide sequence: TGTGCAAGTCGCTTCCAAGCGGGAGGGACCTACGAGCAGTACTTC. This translates into CASRFQAGGTYEQYF.

The CDR3 DNA sequence: TGTGCCAGCAGTTACTCCGAGCCCTACGAGCAGTACTTC. Translating it yields CASSYSEPYEQYF. The chain employs TRBV6-6 and TRBJ2-7; D remains ambiguous. This CDR3 has 13 residues. Per germline, CDR1 MNHNY and CDR2 SVGAGI (reference sequence). V lost 0 bases to trimming and J lost 2 bases, with 5 bases between them.

This chain joins TRBV5-1 and TRBJ2-5; 13 bases line up with TRBD2. The germline V gene has CDR1 SGHRS and CDR2 YFSETQ. V was pared by 2 bases and J by 9 bases, with 7 bases of the junction left unmatched. The CDR3 sequence is 15 residues long. This CDR3 is CASSFGLAGDTAQYF. CDR3 DNA sequence: TGCGCCAGCAGCTTCGGACTAGCGGGAGATACGGCCCAGTACTTC.

The chain recombines TRBV6-4 with TRBJ2-7; D may be TRBD2 (6 bases). Trimming took 6 bases from V and 4 from J, leaving 19 bases between them. The germline CDR1 and CDR2 sequences are MRHNA and SNTAGT. The CDR3 runs 15 residues. The CDR3: CASRETTGTSYEQYF. The CDR3 DNA follows: TGTGCCAGCAGAGAGACCACCGGGACTTCGTACGAGCAGTACTTC.

The chain carries TRBV30 and TRBJ1-2; the D is unclear. V was clipped by 7 bases and J by 5 bases, with 11 bases between them. This CDR3 has 11 amino acids. Germline loops: CDR1 GTSNPN, CDR2 SVGIG (reference sequence). The DNA for the CDR3 is TGTGCCTACTTTACAGCTTATGGCTACACCTTC. This encodes CAYFTAYGYTF.

V usage is TRBV11-2 and J usage is TRBJ2-7, with TRBD2 matching 7 bases. The germline V gene has CDR1 SGHAT and CDR2 FQNNGV. The CDR3 spans 14 residues. The ends lost 5 bases at V and 0 bases at J; junction bases unmatched: 4. The CDR3 loop reads CASSHRDYSYEQYF. The CDR3 nucleotides read TGTGCCAGCAGCCACCGGGACTACTCCTACGAGCAGTACTTC.

The chain joins TRBV13 to TRBJ2-1, with TRBD1 matching over 7 bases. CDR1 PRHDT and CDR2 FYEKMQ come from the germline V gene (reference sequence). V was clipped by 0 bases and J by 6 bases; unmatched bases: 8. This CDR3 contains 16 residues. The CDR3 DNA follows: TGTGCCAGCAGCTTAGGGGACAGGATTGTGTCCAATGAGCAGTTCTTC. Translating it yields CASSLGDRIVSNEQFF.

V gene TRBV30 combines with J gene TRBJ1-2; a possible D gene is TRBD1 (6 bases). Germline V gives CDR1 GTSNPN, CDR2 SVGIG (reference sequence). The CDR3 is 12 amino acids. V was pared by 3 bases and J by 4 bases, with 9 bases between. CDR3 nucleotides: TGTGCCTGGAGGGACAGCTCCTATGGCTACACCTTC. It is translated as CAWRDSSYGYTF.

The CDR3 here is CSVNSGTGFVTDTQYF. The CDR3 coding sequence is TGCAGCGTTAATTCCGGGACAGGGTTTGTCACAGATACGCAGTATTTT. V gene TRBV29-1 combines with J gene TRBJ2-3; TRBD1 matches 9 bases. This CDR3 is 16 amino acids long. Germline V gene data show CDR1 as SQVTM and CDR2 as ANQGSEA. V lost 5 bases, J lost 2 bases, and 11 bases stayed unmatched.

Concerning this clone: An end of the junction does not agree with germline; a read error may underlie this. V gene TRBV29-1 combines with J gene TRBJ1-2, with D hard to call. Per germline, CDR1 SQVTM and CDR2 ANQGSEA. CDR3 size: 13 residues. The CDR3 nucleotides read TGCAACGTTGACGTTCTCGGCGGATATGGCTACACCTTC. Translation: CNVDVLGGYGYTF.

The chain links TRBV5-6 to TRBJ2-2; TRBD1 aligns across 12 bases. There are 16 residues in the CDR3. V trimming: 3 bases; J trimming: 2 bases; junction bases outside the gene matches: 2. CDR1 SGHDT and CDR2 YYEEEE come from the germline V gene. The CDR3 DNA is TGTGCCAGCAGCTGGGGGACAGGGGGCAACACCGGGGAGCTGTTTTTT. This sequence encodes CASSWGTGGNTGELFF. Drawing the rest from reference TRBV5-6 and TRBJ2-2, the complete variable domain is DAGVTQSPTHLIKTRGQQVTLRCSPKSGHDTVSWYQQALGQGPQFIFQYYEEEERQRGNFPDRFSGHQFPNYSSELNVNALLLGDSALYLCASSWGTGGNTGELFFGEGSRLTVL.

CDR3 loop: CASSASGTNEQFF. In nucleotides, the CDR3 is TGCGCCAGCAGCGCTAGTGGGACCAATGAGCAGTTCTTC. This chain links TRBV10-1 with TRBJ2-1; D tentatively fits TRBD1 or TRBD2 (5 bases each). The germline V gene encodes CDR1 WNHNN and CDR2 SYGVQD (reference sequence). The CDR3 is 13 residues long. V gave up 6 bases and J gave up 6 bases, with 12 bases separating them.

The sample holds one count of this clone. The genes are TRBV19 and TRBJ1-2, with D perhaps TRBD1 (5 bases). CDR3 size: 16 residues. Trimming cost V 2 bases and J 4 bases, with 17 bases left between them. The germline V gene encodes CDR1 LNHDA and CDR2 SQIVND (reference sequence). The CDR3 loop reads CASSILDSRSGYGYTF. The CDR3 coding sequence is TGTGCCAGTAGTATACTAGACAGCCGCTCAGGCTATGGCTACACCTTC.

The chain is built from TRBV27 and TRBJ1-2; D is possibly TRBD1 (6 bases). The CDR3 covers 15 residues. Trimming removed 3 bases from V and 0 bases from J, with 11 bases in between. The germline CDR1 and CDR2 sequences are MNHEY and SMNVEV (reference sequence). In nucleotides, the CDR3 is TGTGCCAGCAGTTTCGGGACACCCACTAACTATGGCTACACCTTC. Translating it yields CASSFGTPTNYGYTF.

J is TRBJ2-3 and V is TRBV28; weak D call: TRBD2 (7 bases). Germline assignment: CDR1 MDHEN and CDR2 SYDVKM. Trimming pared 1 base from V and 2 bases from J, leaving 13 bases between. There are 16 residues in the CDR3. The CDR3 DNA reads as TGTGCCAGCAGTTTATATGCGGGGGCCTCCACAGATACGCAGTATTTT. Its protein product is CASSLYAGASTDTQYF. The whole variable domain, filled in from reference TRBV28 and TRBJ2-3, reads DVKVTQSSRYLVKRTGEKVFLECVQDMDHENMFWYRQDPGLGLRLIYFSYDVKMKEKGDIPEGYSVSREKKERFSLILESASTNQTSMYLCASSLYAGASTDTQYFGPGTRLTVL.

The rearrangement uses TRBV15 and TRBJ2-1; 9 bases map to TRBD2. CDR3 size: 19 residues. From germline, CDR1 is LNHNV and CDR2 YYDKDF (reference sequence). V dropped 1 base and J dropped 3; count of bases not matched to a gene: 13. The CDR3, as DNA: TGTGCCACCAGCAGAGGGTTGGCGGGAGGGTCACATAGCTACAATGAGCAGTTCTTC. As protein: CATSRGLAGGSHSYNEQFF. The complete variable domain, with remaining parts taken from reference TRBV15 and TRBJ2-1, reads DAMVIQNPRYQVTQFGKPVTLSCSQTLNHNVMYWYQQKSSQAPKLLFHYYDKDFNNEADTPDNFQSRRPNTSFCFLDIRSPGLGDTAMYLCATSRGLAGGSHSYNEQFFGPGTRLTVL.

This chain uses TRBV4-1 with TRBJ2-7, with D possibly TRBD2 on 5 matching bases. The V and J ends lost 6 bases and 5 bases respectively, with 17 bases between them. Germline V lookup: CDR1 MGHRA, CDR2 YSYEKL. The CDR3 is 14 residues long. The CDR3 sequence is CASRATKTDHEQYF. In DNA form, the CDR3 reads TGCGCCAGCAGGGCGACTAAAACCGACCACGAGCAGTACTTC.

The rearrangement uses TRBV29-1 and TRBJ2-5; D remains ambiguous. The germline V gene has CDR1 SQVTM and CDR2 ANQGSEA. The CDR3 totals 12 residues. Trimming pared 3 bases from V and 1 base from J, leaving 6 bases between. The CDR3 reads CSVEASQETQYF. The CDR3 DNA follows: TGCAGCGTTGAGGCCAGCCAAGAGACCCAGTACTTC.

This clone showed up just once. The genes are TRBV6-1 and TRBJ1-6; no firm D call. The germline V gene has CDR1 MNHNS and CDR2 SASEGT. The CDR3 is 10 residues long. Trimming pared 10 bases from V and 6 bases from J, leaving 4 bases between. CDR3 sequence reads: CATANSPLHF. Here the CDR3 DNA reads TGTGCCACGGCTAATTCACCCCTCCACTTT.

The J gene is TRBJ2-2, the V gene TRBV7-9, with D maybe TRBD2 (5 bases). The length of the CDR3 is 12 residues. CDR1 and CDR2 (germline): SEHNR, FQNEAQ (reference sequence). Trimming shortened V by 11 bases and J by 6 bases, and 13 bases separated the two germline ends. Written as DNA, the CDR3 is TGTGCCCTTCCCTCGGAGGCCGGGGAGCTGTTTTTT. Translation gives CALPSEAGELFF.

The V call is TRBV27, the J call TRBJ1-5; D not resolved. From germline, CDR1 is MNHEY and CDR2 SMNVEV (reference sequence). This CDR3 is 15 amino acids long. Between the trimmed V and J ends, which lost 3 bases and 0 bases, there was a span of 9 bases. The DNA of the CDR3 is TGTGCCAGCAGTTTGGGCACTTATAGCAATCAGCCCCAGCATTTT. Its protein is CASSLGTYSNQPQHF.

Turning to this clone: This CDR3 is also generated by other DNA sequences in the sample. The chain carries TRBV28 and TRBJ2-7; D is unclear. The CDR3 is 11 residues long. Germline CDR1 and CDR2: MDHEN and SYDVKM. Between the trimmed V and J ends, which lost 2 bases and 4 bases, there was a span of 3 bases. The CDR3 protein is CASSLGYEQYF. DNA for the CDR3: TGTGCCAGCAGTTTAGGGTACGAGCAGTACTTC. The full variable domain, in which reference TRBV28 and TRBJ2-7 provide the parts outside the CDR3, is DVKVTQSSRYLVKRTGEKVFLECVQDMDHENMFWYRQDPGLGLRLIYFSYDVKMKEKGDIPEGYSVSREKKERFSLILESASTNQTSMYLCASSLGYEQYFGPGTRLTVT.

The chain has TRBV30 and TRBJ2-1; 9 bases align to TRBD1. The ends lost 4 bases at V and 7 bases at J; junction bases unmatched: 8. In germline, CDR1 is GTSNPN, CDR2 SVGIG (reference sequence). The CDR3 totals 14 residues. CDR3 DNA: TGTGCCTGGACCGGGACAGGGACCCGAAATGAGCAGTTCTTC. Protein product: CAWTGTGTRNEQFF. Supplemented by reference TRBV30 and TRBJ2-1, the full variable domain reads SQTIHQWPATLVQPVGSPLSLECTVEGTSNPNLYWYRQAAGRGLQLLFYSVGIGQISSEVPQNLSASRPQDRQFILSSKKLLLSDSGFYLCAWTGTGTRNEQFFGPGTRLTVL.

The chain recombines TRBV4-2 with TRBJ2-7, with D uncertain. Trimming removed 0 bases at V and 6 bases at J, with 9 bases between. CDR1 and CDR2 from the germline V gene are LGHNA and YNFKEQ. CDR3 length: 13 residues. In DNA form, the CDR3 reads TGTGCCAGCAGCCAAGATGATACCCTCGAGCAGTACTTC. This translates into CASSQDDTLEQYF.

The chain is built from TRBV9 and TRBJ1-2; 10 bases map to TRBD1. The V segment lost 0 bases and the J segment 7 bases; nucleotides outside the gene matches: 3. This CDR3 spans 14 amino acids. Germline CDR1 and CDR2: SGDLS and YYNGEE. DNA of the CDR3: TGTGCCAGCAGCGTAGGACAGGGGGCGCTTGGCTACACCTTC. Its translation: CASSVGQGALGYTF.

The genes are TRBV7-6 and TRBJ2-3, with 8 bases fitting TRBD1. This CDR3 comprises 18 residues. Germline loops: CDR1 SGHVS, CDR2 FNYEAQ. V shed 1 base, J shed 2 bases, and the junction held 11 bases outside the gene matches. The CDR3 is CASSLGVRGQIDTDTQYF. The CDR3 nucleotides are TGTGCCAGCAGCTTAGGGGTCAGGGGGCAAATTGACACAGATACGCAGTATTTT.

V and J are TRBV15 and TRBJ2-1; 7 bases map to TRBD2. The V gene's germline CDR1 is LNHNV and CDR2 YYDKDF (reference sequence). The CDR3 length is 19 residues. Losses at the gene ends were 0 bases for V and 2 bases for J; bases not matched to a gene: 13. CDR3 protein: CATSRDSPAGRIPYNEQFF. CDR3 in DNA: TGTGCCACCAGCAGAGATTCCCCTGCCGGGAGGATTCCCTACAATGAGCAGTTCTTC.